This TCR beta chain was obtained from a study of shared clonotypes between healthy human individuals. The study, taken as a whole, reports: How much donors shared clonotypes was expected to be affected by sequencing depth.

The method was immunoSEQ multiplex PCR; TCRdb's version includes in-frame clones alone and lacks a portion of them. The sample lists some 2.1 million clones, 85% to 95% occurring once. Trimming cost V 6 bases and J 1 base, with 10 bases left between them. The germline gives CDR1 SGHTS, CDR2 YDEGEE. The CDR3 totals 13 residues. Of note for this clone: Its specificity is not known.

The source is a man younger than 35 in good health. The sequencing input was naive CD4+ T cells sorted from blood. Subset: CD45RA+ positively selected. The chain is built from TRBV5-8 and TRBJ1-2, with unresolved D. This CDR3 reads CASTEYINYGYTF. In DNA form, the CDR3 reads TGTGCCAGCACAGAGTATATTAACTATGGCTACACCTTC.